This T cell receptor beta chain derives from a study of cytomegalovirus exposure and HLA in healthy donors. Details on this clone: Its antigen remains unidentified.

The study's findings and limits: TCR beta sequences reportedly predicted most subjects' HLA-A and HLA-B alleles accurately.

This PCR relied on a set of 60 Vbeta primers and 13 Jbeta primers. The assay was immunoSEQ multiplex PCR, and TCRdb's table has in-frame clones only and misses some. The sample consists of about 100,000 clones, less than 85% of them appearing once. V lost 2 bases to trimming and J lost 0 bases, with 12 bases between them. CDR1 and CDR2 (germline): SGHDT, YYEEEE. The CDR3 has 16 residues. This TCR was recovered from a woman in her sixties or seventies in good health and CMV-seropositive. This rearrangement joins TRBV5-6 to TRBJ2-1, with a tentative D call TRBD1 (5 bases). The sequenced material came from PBMCs. CDR3 region: CASSFFRADSYNEQFF. CDR3 coding DNA: TGTGCCAGCAGCTTTTTCAGGGCCGACTCCTACAATGAGCAGTTCTTC.